This T cell receptor beta chain came from a study of T cells in Graves' hyperthyroidism and ophthalmopathy. Trimming removed 5 bases at V and 1 base at J, with 5 bases between. This CDR3 spans 12 amino acids. Germline loops: CDR1 ENHRY, CDR2 SYGVKD. Template material for amplifying TCR beta CDR3 regions consisted of RNA transcripts. The TCR CDR3 was amplified in a first-round RT-PCR using the HTBI primer set. From the multiplex PCR reads, TCRdb called clonotypes with MiXCR, one entry per CDR3 protein. The repertoire consists of 450,000 to 500,000 distinct CDR3 sequences, with around a fifth occurring once and the leading ten covering approximately 54%.

The receptor was isolated from a woman aged 70 to 79 with Graves' ophthalmopathy. This chain joins TRBV10-3 and TRBJ2-5; no reliable D call. The sample was blood. In DNA form, the CDR3 reads TGTGCCATCAGTAAGTTCCAAGAGACCCAGTACTTC. Translating gives CAISKFQETQYF.